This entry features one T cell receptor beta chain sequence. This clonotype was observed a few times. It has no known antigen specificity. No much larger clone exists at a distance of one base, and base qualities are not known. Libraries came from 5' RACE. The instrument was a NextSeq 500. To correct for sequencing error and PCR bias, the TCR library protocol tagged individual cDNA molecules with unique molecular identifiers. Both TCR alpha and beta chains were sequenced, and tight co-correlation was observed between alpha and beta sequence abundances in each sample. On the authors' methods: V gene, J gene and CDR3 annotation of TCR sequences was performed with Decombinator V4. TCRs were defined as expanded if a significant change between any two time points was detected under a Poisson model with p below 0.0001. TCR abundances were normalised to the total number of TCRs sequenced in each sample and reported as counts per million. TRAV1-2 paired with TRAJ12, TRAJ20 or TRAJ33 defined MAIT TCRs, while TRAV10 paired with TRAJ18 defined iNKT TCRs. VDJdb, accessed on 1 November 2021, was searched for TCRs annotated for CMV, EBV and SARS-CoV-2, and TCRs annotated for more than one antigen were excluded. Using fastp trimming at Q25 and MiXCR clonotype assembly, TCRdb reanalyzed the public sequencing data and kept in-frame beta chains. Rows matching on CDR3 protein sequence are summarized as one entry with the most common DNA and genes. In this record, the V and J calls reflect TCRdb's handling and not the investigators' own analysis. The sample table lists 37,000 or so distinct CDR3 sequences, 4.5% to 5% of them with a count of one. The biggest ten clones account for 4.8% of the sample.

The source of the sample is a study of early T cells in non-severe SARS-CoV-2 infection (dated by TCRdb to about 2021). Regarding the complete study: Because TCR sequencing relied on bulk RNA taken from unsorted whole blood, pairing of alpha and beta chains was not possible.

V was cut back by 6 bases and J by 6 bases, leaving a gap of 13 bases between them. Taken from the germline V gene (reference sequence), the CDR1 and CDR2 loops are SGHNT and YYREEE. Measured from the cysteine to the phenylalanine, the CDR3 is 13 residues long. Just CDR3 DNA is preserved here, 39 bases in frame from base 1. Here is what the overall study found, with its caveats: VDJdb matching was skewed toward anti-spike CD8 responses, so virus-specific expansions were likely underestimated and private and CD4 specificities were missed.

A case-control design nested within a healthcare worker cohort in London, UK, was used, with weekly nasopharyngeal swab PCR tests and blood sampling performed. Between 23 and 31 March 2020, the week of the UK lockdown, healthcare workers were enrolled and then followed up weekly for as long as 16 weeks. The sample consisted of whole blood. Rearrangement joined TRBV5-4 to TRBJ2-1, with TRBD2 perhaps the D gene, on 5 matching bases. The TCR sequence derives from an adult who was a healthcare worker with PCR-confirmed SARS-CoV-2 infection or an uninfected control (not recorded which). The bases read TGTGCCAGCAACGGAGGACGGGGCAATGAGCAGTTCTTC. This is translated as CASNGGRGNEQFF. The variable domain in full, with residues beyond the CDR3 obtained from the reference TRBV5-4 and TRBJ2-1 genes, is ETGVTQSPTHLIKTRGQQVTLRCSSQSGHNTVSWYQQALGQGPQFIFQYYREEENGRGNFPPRFSGLQFPNYSSELNVNALELDDSALYLCASNGGRGNEQFFGPGTRLTVL.